This entry lists 14 T cell receptor beta chains sequenced from one sample in a study of metastatic and nonmetastatic thyroid tumors. MiXCR reprocessed the PCR reads for TCRdb. In the table there are roughly 40,000 clones, about a sixth of which are singletons. Thyroid surgery had not been preceded by any treatment in any patient. Source material: tumor tissue. Source of these receptors: a female donor with papillary thyroid cancer or a benign thyroid nodule (not recorded which). Some clones in this sample may be carry-over from other donors' samples.

Note on this clone: A much larger clone differs from this one at a single base, so this may be a read error. The chain links TRBV5-4 to TRBJ2-5; D is uncertain. Between the trimmed V and J ends, which lost 3 bases and 4 bases, there was a span of 10 bases. The CDR3 is 13 residues long. Looked up from germline, CDR1 is SGHNT and CDR2 is YYREEE (reference sequence). CDR3 in amino acids: CASSSPLVETQYF. The CDR3 DNA is TGTGCCAGCAGCTCGCCCTTGGTAGAGACCCAGTACTTC.

In this sample, this clone turned up many times. This may come from a read error, since a much larger clone is one base off. This chain connects TRBV6-1 to TRBJ2-7; D perhaps matches TRBD1 (7 bases). Trimming took 6 bases from V and 12 from J, leaving 15 bases between them. The germline gives CDR1 MNHNS, CDR2 SASEGT. This CDR3 has 11 residues. CDR3 nucleotides: TGTGCCAGCAGCCAGGGGGGACGAGTGTACTTC. Translation gives CASSQGGRVYF.

The chain couples TRBV20-1 to TRBJ2-1; perhaps TRBD2 as D (6 bases). This CDR3 region has 15 residues. V dropped 6 bases and J dropped 8 bases, with 23 bases sitting between them. Germline-derived CDR1 and CDR2 are DFQATT and SNEGSKA (reference sequence). CDR3 region: CSATIGRGTWDEQFF. CDR3 bases: TGCAGTGCGACCATAGGGCGGGGTACCTGGGATGAGCAGTTCTTC.

Only one count was recorded for this clone. The chain joins TRBV14 to TRBJ2-1, with 7 bases aligning to TRBD2. After removal of 4 bases from V and 10 bases from J, the junction contained 16 bases not matched to a gene. Germline loops: CDR1 SGHDN, CDR2 FVKESK. This CDR3 region has 16 residues. The CDR3 here is CASSREFSGARDEQFF. The CDR3 nucleotides are TGTGCCAGCAGCCGAGAATTCAGCGGGGCCCGAGACGAGCAGTTCTTC.

This clone was seen at least ten times. This sequence joins TRBV6-5 and TRBJ2-5; D gene ambiguous. The CDR3 is 13 residues long. Per the germline V gene, CDR1 is MNHEY and CDR2 is SVGAGI. Trimming took off 2 bases at V and 2 bases at J, with 6 bases between the two ends. The CDR3 spells CASSYGSQETQYF. The CDR3, as DNA: TGTGCCAGCAGTTACGGTAGTCAAGAGACCCAGTACTTC.

This clone was detected ten times or more. The chain combines TRBV20-1 with TRBJ2-1; 8 bases map to TRBD2. The germline V gene encodes CDR1 DFQATT and CDR2 SNEGSKA (reference sequence). CDR3 length equals 12 residues. V trimming: 3 bases; J trimming: 7 bases; junction bases outside the gene matches: 2. DNA of the CDR3: TGCAGTGCTAGCGGGAGGGCAAATGAGCAGTTCTTC. Amino acid sequence: CSASGRANEQFF.

This clone was seen only a few times. Just one base apart from a much larger clone, this may be a read error. The chain carries TRBV28 and TRBJ1-2; D is unclear. The CDR3 is made up of 15 amino acids. The ends were cut back, 7 bases at V and 4 bases at J, with 19 bases in the middle. Looked up from germline, CDR1 is MDHEN and CDR2 is SYDVKM. In nucleotides, the CDR3 is TGTGCCAGCATTTTCACCGACATCCCGGCCTATGGCTACACCTTC. The encoded protein is CASIFTDIPAYGYTF.

This clone was picked up many times. The gene calls are TRBV7-9 and TRBJ1-6; D is unresolved. This CDR3 region has 13 residues. V lost 0 bases and J lost 9, with 6 bases in between. Germline V gene sequence: CDR1 SEHNR, CDR2 FQNEAQ (reference sequence). The CDR3 loop reads CASSLAEGSPLHF. The CDR3 coding sequence is TGTGCCAGCAGCTTAGCTGAGGGTTCACCCCTCCACTTT.

There are many counts of this clone. The chain is built from TRBV7-8 and TRBJ1-6; no clear D. The CDR3 consists of 16 residues. Trimming removed 2 bases from V and 0 bases from J, with 8 bases in between. From germline, CDR1 is SGHVS and CDR2 FQNEAQ. The CDR3 region has the DNA TGTGCCAGCAGCTTAAGACGGAGCTCCTATAATTCACCCCTCCACTTT. It translates to CASSLRRSSYNSPLHF.

The gene calls are TRBV28 and TRBJ2-7, with 9 positions matching TRBD2. J was trimmed by 3 bases and V by 3 bases; bases with no gene match: 6. The V gene's germline CDR1 is MDHEN and CDR2 SYDVKM. The CDR3 is 15 amino acids. This chain's CDR3 is CASSLGLAGVYEQYF. Written as DNA, the CDR3 is TGTGCCAGCAGTTTGGGATTAGCGGGAGTCTACGAGCAGTACTTC.

This clone was found many times. The chain has TRBV9 and TRBJ2-7; perhaps TRBD2 as D (6 bases). V was cut by 0 bases and J by 2 bases, with 12 bases left in between. The CDR3 extends over 15 amino acids. Germline loops: CDR1 SGDLS, CDR2 YYNGEE. CDR3: CASSVAPAGTYEQYF. The CDR3 DNA reads TGTGCCAGCAGCGTAGCCCCCGCGGGGACCTACGAGCAGTACTTC.

This clone was counted many times. This chain links TRBV11-3 with TRBJ2-5; D assignment may be TRBD1 or TRBD2 (5 bases each). V lost 1 base and J lost 6, with 9 bases in between. This CDR3 is built from 13 residues. The germline V gene has CDR1 SGHNT and CDR2 YENEEA. This chain's CDR3 is CASSLAPGQTQYF. The CDR3 DNA sequence: TGTGCCAGCAGCTTAGCACCGGGACAGACCCAGTACTTC.

This clone appeared many times. This chain uses TRBV10-3 with TRBJ1-1, with D tentatively TRBD1 (5 bases). This CDR3 is built from 14 residues. CDR1 is ENHRY and CDR2 is SYGVKD in the germline V gene. Between the trimmed V and J ends, which lost 0 bases and 5 bases, there was a span of 10 bases. The CDR3 nucleotides read TGTGCCATCAGTGAGTCAACTGGGGGAACTGAAGCTTTCTTT. The encoded protein is CAISESTGGTEAFF.

A word on this clone: Other DNA sequences from this sample encode an identical CDR3 as well. The genes are TRBV7-9 and TRBJ2-5; TRBD2 matches 13 bases. V was pared by 5 bases and J by 5 bases, with 11 bases of the junction left unmatched. Germline V gene lookup returns CDR1 SEHNR and CDR2 FQNEAQ (reference sequence). The CDR3 loop spans 17 amino acids. The CDR3 here is CASSPRWGTSGMETQYF. The DNA for the CDR3 is TGTGCCAGCAGCCCGCGCTGGGGGACTAGCGGGATGGAGACCCAGTACTTC.